This TCR beta chain came from a study of T cells expressing NK-cell markers. The wider study: TCR beta repertoires came from sorted CD3+CD56+NKG2C+, CD3+CD56+NKG2C- and CD3+CD56-NKG2C+ T cells. Eight donors were sequenced, seven testing HCMV-seropositive and one testing seronegative.

General study findings and limits: Similarly, these clonotypes led the CD3+CD56-NKG2C+ fraction as well in a few donors.

About this clonotype: Its antigen is undetermined.

CDR1 is SGHRS, CDR2 YFSETQ, per germline. CDR3 length equals 16 residues. TCRdb reanalyzed the 5' RACE reads and collapses them to one entry per CDR3 protein, without DNA. The table lists about 180,000 distinct CDR3 sequences, with around a sixth in the top ten. The rearrangement links TRBV5-1 to TRBJ2-4; TCRdb indicates TRBD1, and absent DNA this call remains unverified. Sequencing used blood T cells: a sorted CD56 or NKG2C T cell subset, CD4+ or CD8+ T cells, or bulk PBMC T cells (not recorded which). The sequence was collected from a woman aged 18-70 years in good health. The chain's CDR3 is CASSTPGQGAKNIQYF.